Detailed here is one T cell receptor (beta chain). Primers: 60 Vbeta forward and 13 Jbeta reverse. The data were produced by immunoSEQ multiplex PCR, yet TCRdb's version contains in-frame clones alone and is incomplete. The data show about 190,000 clones, about four fifths seen once. CDR1 is SGHTA, CDR2 FQGNSA, per germline. V dropped 4 bases and J dropped 6 bases, with 7 bases sitting between them. The CDR3 totals 11 residues. These data are taken from a study of cytomegalovirus exposure and HLA in healthy donors. V and J are TRBV7-2 and TRBJ2-7; D unresolved. The clonotype originates from a male donor in good health and CMV-seronegative. Material: PBMCs. CDR3 loop: CASSWKREQYF. CDR3 nucleotides: TGTGCCAGCAGCTGGAAGCGCGAGCAGTACTTC. The whole variable domain, filled in from reference TRBV7-2 and TRBJ2-7, reads GAGVSQSPSNKVTEKGKDVELRCDPISGHTALYWYRQSLGQGLEFLIYFQGNSAPDKSGLPSDRFSAERTGGSVSTLTIQRTQQEDSAVYLCASSWKREQYFGPGTRLTVT.